The 7 T cell receptor beta chains given below trace back to one sample, sequenced in a study of T cell repertoires in cytomegalovirus infection. These TCRs are of unknown antigen specificity. TCRdb used MiXCR to reprocess the reads, holding one entry per CDR3 protein. The sample lists under 95,000 distinct CDR3 sequences; approximately 45% were seen once. The material was CD8+ T cells from cultured PBMCs, obtained from culture after CMV antigen stimulation. Source of these receptors: a human donor in good health (CMV status not recorded). Some clones in this sample may be carry-over from other donors' samples.

This chain connects TRBV19 to TRBJ1-5; tentative D call: TRBD1 (5 bases). This CDR3 is built from 14 residues. Germline loops: CDR1 LNHDA, CDR2 SQIVND (reference sequence). Trimming pared 0 bases from V and 7 bases from J, leaving 10 bases between. This CDR3 is CASSIDQGGQPQHF. CDR3 nucleotide sequence: TGTGCCAGTAGTATAGACCAGGGAGGGCAGCCCCAGCATTTT.

V is TRBV5-1 and J is TRBJ2-7, with a weak D call TRBD2 (6 bases). Trimming removed 4 bases from V and 1 base from J, with 12 bases in between. The CDR3 is made up of 14 amino acids. CDR1 is SGHRS, CDR2 YFSETQ, per germline. CDR3 loop: CASSPLASSYEQYF. The CDR3 region has the DNA TGCGCCAGCAGCCCTCTAGCGTCGTCCTACGAGCAGTACTTC.

The chain uses TRBV6-5 and TRBJ1-2, with a tentative D call TRBD1 (5 bases). Germline V lookup: CDR1 MNHEY, CDR2 SVGAGI. Trimming cost V 5 bases and J 8 bases, with 18 bases left between them. There are 14 residues in the CDR3. The CDR3 sequence is CASSNVGAGRGYTF. In DNA, the CDR3 is TGTGCCAGCAGTAACGTGGGCGCGGGGCGCGGCTACACCTTC.

V is TRBV18 and J is TRBJ2-1; D could derive from TRBD1 or TRBD2 (5 bases each). CDR3 length: 12 residues. V was cut by 2 bases and J by 9 bases, with 8 bases left in between. Per the germline V gene, CDR1 is KGHSH and CDR2 is LQKENI. The CDR3 DNA is TGTGCCAGCTCACCAACGGGGCCTGAGCAGTTCTTC. Protein: CASSPTGPEQFF.

This chain links TRBV27 with TRBJ2-5; 9 bases line up with TRBD2. Germline values: CDR1 MNHEY, CDR2 SMNVEV (reference sequence). The CDR3 covers 18 residues. The ends lost 2 bases at V and 0 bases at J; junction bases unmatched: 10. CDR3 amino acids: CASSLHVGTSRYQETQYF. The CDR3 DNA is TGTGCCAGCAGTTTACATGTGGGGACTAGCAGATACCAAGAGACCCAGTACTTC.

V and J are TRBV12-3 or TRBV12-4 and TRBJ1-1; no reliable D call. The V gene lost 7 bases and the J gene lost 3 bases, with 9 bases spanning the gap. The CDR3 consists of 12 residues. CDR3 region: CASTIGYTEAFF. CDR3 nucleotide sequence: TGTGCCAGCACCATAGGGTACACTGAAGCTTTCTTT.

CDR3 DNA: TGTGCCACCAGCAGAGTTCAGGCGGGGAACACTGAAGCTTTCTTT. Its protein product is CATSRVQAGNTEAFF. The V call is TRBV15, the J call TRBJ1-1; D gene ambiguous. Germline values: CDR1 LNHNV, CDR2 YYDKDF (reference sequence). Trimming took off 1 base at V and 1 base at J, with 10 bases between the two ends. The CDR3 totals 15 residues. Looking up the rest from reference TRBV15 and TRBJ1-1 gives the full variable domain: DAMVIQNPRYQVTQFGKPVTLSCSQTLNHNVMYWYQQKSSQAPKLLFHYYDKDFNNEADTPDNFQSRRPNTSFCFLDIRSPGLGDTAMYLCATSRVQAGNTEAFFGQGTRLTVV.